This entry lists 26 T cell receptor beta chains sequenced from one sample in a study of post-analysis software for immune sequencing data. Study-level points and caveats: In patients, four to six TRBV segments were more frequent than in controls, with TRBV5-6, TRBV5-1 and TRBV20-1 among them.

Unique molecular identifiers tagged the TCR beta cDNA libraries. TCRdb used MiXCR to reprocess the PCR reads, holding one entry per CDR3 protein. The sample lists about 400,000 distinct CDR3 sequences; about a third were seen once. Their antigens are not known. The sequenced sample was blood. These receptors originate from a girl under 18 with multiple sclerosis.

The chain is built from TRBV6-5 and TRBJ2-3; tentative D call: TRBD2 (5 bases). The germline V gene encodes CDR1 MNHEY and CDR2 SVGAGI. There are 15 residues in the CDR3. Trimming removed 4 bases from V and 6 bases from J, with 17 bases in between. The CDR3 here is CASSSNNWPGDTQYF. The CDR3 nucleotides are TGTGCCAGCAGTTCTAATAACTGGCCGGGGGATACGCAGTATTTT.

This clonotype was counted a few times. This chain connects TRBV4-3 to TRBJ2-5, with a weak D call TRBD1 (7 bases). The J call may be incorrect, as the DNA end agrees better with TRBJ2-7. The CDR3 length is 15 residues. Germline V gene lookup returns CDR1 LGHNA and CDR2 YSLEER. The CDR3 reads CASSQGPGGIYEQYF. For the CDR3, the DNA is TGCGCCAGCAGCCAAGGGCCAGGGGGGATCTACGAGCAGTACTTC.

This clonotype was seen repeatedly, ten times or more. This sequence joins TRBV5-4 and TRBJ2-4; D not resolved. This CDR3 has 14 amino acids. The V and J ends lost 0 bases and 7 bases respectively, with 11 bases between them. Germline V gene lookup returns CDR1 SGHNT and CDR2 YYREEE (reference sequence). CDR3 sequence: CASSLDRRRNIQYF. As DNA, the CDR3 is TGTGCCAGCAGCTTGGATCGGCGTCGGAACATTCAGTACTTC. Drawing the rest from reference TRBV5-4 and TRBJ2-4, the complete variable domain is ETGVTQSPTHLIKTRGQQVTLRCSSQSGHNTVSWYQQALGQGPQFIFQYYREEENGRGNFPPRFSGLQFPNYSSELNVNALELDDSALYLCASSLDRRRNIQYFGAGTRLSVL.

This clonotype came up a few times. This chain uses TRBV30 with TRBJ2-1; TRBD1 aligns across 7 bases. The CDR3 is made up of 14 amino acids. V gave up 3 bases and J gave up 2 bases; unmatched junction bases: 4. CDR1 and CDR2 (germline): GTSNPN, SVGIG (reference sequence). Here the CDR3 DNA reads TGTGCCTGGAGCACAGGGGTTCCCTACAATGAGCAGTTCTTC. Its protein is CAWSTGVPYNEQFF.

The J gene is TRBJ2-1, the V gene TRBV11-2, with TRBD2 matching over 9 bases. The V gene end was trimmed by 0 bases and the J gene end by 5 bases; junction bases not matched to a gene: 8. The CDR3 runs 17 residues. Germline lookup yields CDR1 SGHAT and CDR2 FQNNGV. The CDR3 is CASSLDRSAGGDNEQFF. The CDR3 nucleotides read TGTGCCAGCAGCTTAGATCGGTCCGCGGGGGGGGACAATGAGCAGTTCTTC.

This clonotype was counted only a few times. J is TRBJ1-2 and V is TRBV27; D uncertain. The germline V and J ends were trimmed by 5 bases and 0 bases, with 10 bases remaining between them. Germline V gene lookup returns CDR1 MNHEY and CDR2 SMNVEV (reference sequence). This CDR3 is 14 amino acids long. CDR3 nucleotides: TGTGCCAGCAGTCCCCGGGGAGCTAACTATGGCTACACCTTC. Residues: CASSPRGANYGYTF.

This clonotype has at least ten counts. The J gene is TRBJ2-7, the V gene TRBV20-1, with a possible D match to TRBD2 (5 bases). Germline CDR1 reads DFQATT; CDR2 reads SNEGSKA (reference sequence). The CDR3 spans 14 residues. Between the trimmed V and J ends, which lost 3 bases and 3 bases, there was a span of 15 bases. The CDR3 bases are TGCAGTGCTAGCCTCCCACGAGGGAGCTACGAGCAGTACTTC. It codes for CSASLPRGSYEQYF.

The sample holds a few counts of this clonotype. This chain connects TRBV20-1 to TRBJ1-2; D gene uncertain. Germline-derived CDR1 and CDR2 are DFQATT and SNEGSKA (reference sequence). This CDR3 region has 16 residues. Trimming stripped 6 bases from V and 0 bases from J, with 20 bases between. CDR3 amino acids: CSAPTPGRGTNYGYTF. The CDR3 coding sequence is TGCAGTGCACCAACGCCCGGACGGGGTACTAACTATGGCTACACCTTC.

The chain couples TRBV2 to TRBJ2-7; the match to TRBD1 covers 12 bases. The J call is in doubt because the DNA end fits TRBJ2-5 better. Germline lookup yields CDR1 SNHLY and CDR2 FYNNEI. The CDR3 loop spans 15 amino acids. In DNA form, the CDR3 reads TGTGCCAGCACCATACCGGGACAGGGGGCTAAGACCCAGTACTTC. It is translated as CASTIPGQGAKTQYF.

V usage is TRBV18 and J usage is TRBJ2-1, with 13 bases lining up with TRBD2. V was pared by 0 bases and J by 10 bases, with 3 bases of the junction left unmatched. The CDR3 consists of 15 residues. Germline loops: CDR1 KGHSH, CDR2 LQKENI. CDR3 sequence reads: CASSPPGLAGHEQFF. The CDR3 DNA follows: TGTGCCAGCTCACCACCGGGACTAGCGGGGCACGAGCAGTTCTTC.

V usage is TRBV7-3 and J usage is TRBJ2-7; D is unclear. There are 13 residues in the CDR3. Germline V gene lookup returns CDR1 SGHTA and CDR2 FQGTGA. Trimming removed 6 bases from V and 5 bases from J, with 14 bases in between. CDR3 DNA sequence: TGTGCCAGCAGTTTTTCCAGGAACGACGAGCAGTACTTC. Its protein product is CASSFSRNDEQYF.

A single count supports this clonotype. This chain connects TRBV12-3 or TRBV12-4 to TRBJ1-5, with D perhaps matching TRBD1 (6 bases). The ends were cut back, 2 bases at V and 0 bases at J, with 20 bases in the middle. The CDR3 has 19 residues. The CDR3: CASSLWRDTASYSNQPQHF. Here the CDR3 DNA reads TGTGCCAGCAGTTTATGGAGGGACACGGCGTCCTATAGCAATCAGCCCCAGCATTTT.

The gene calls are TRBV20-1 and TRBJ2-3, with TRBD2 matching over 8 bases. With V trimmed by 7 bases and J by 6 bases, 6 bases remained unmatched. Germline-derived CDR1 and CDR2 are DFQATT and SNEGSKA (reference sequence). The CDR3 length is 12 residues. CDR3 loop: CSVTGGRDTQYF. CDR3 in DNA: TGCAGTGTGACGGGGGGGCGGGATACGCAGTATTTT.

This chain connects TRBV5-6 to TRBJ1-6; possibly TRBD1 for D (6 bases). CDR3 size: 15 residues. The V gene's germline CDR1 is SGHDT and CDR2 YYEEEE. V lost 0 bases and J lost 9, with 13 bases in between. The CDR3 sequence is CASSLDRARASPLHF. The CDR3, as DNA: TGTGCCAGCAGCTTGGACAGGGCAAGGGCTTCACCCCTCCACTTT.

This chain connects TRBV4-1 to TRBJ2-2; a weak D match, TRBD1 (5 bases). V was shortened by 4 bases and J by 0 bases, with 21 bases between the two germline ends. The CDR3 covers 19 residues. Germline CDR1 is MGHRA and CDR2 is YSYEKL. The CDR3, as DNA: TGCGCCAGCAGCCTTTTTTCCGATCTGGGCAGGGCGAACACCGGGGAGCTGTTTTTT. Its protein product is CASSLFSDLGRANTGELFF.

The chain couples TRBV10-3 to TRBJ2-5; D gene unclear. The tail of the sequence fits TRBJ2-7 better, so the J call may be wrong. CDR3 length: 13 amino acids. Germline values: CDR1 ENHRY, CDR2 SYGVKD. The CDR3 DNA sequence: TGTGCCATCTCTCGTGAAATCGGCTGCGAGCAGTACTTC. It translates to CAISREIGCEQYF.

The rearrangement uses TRBV5-1 and TRBJ1-6, with no clear D. The V gene lost 0 bases and the J gene lost 6 bases, with 7 bases spanning the gap. Germline V gene data show CDR1 as SGHRS and CDR2 as YFSETQ. CDR3 size: 14 residues. This CDR3 reads CASSLGTSNSPLHF. CDR3 DNA sequence: TGCGCCAGCAGCTTGGGAACTAGTAATTCACCCCTCCACTTT.

This clonotype turned up a few times. The chain recombines TRBV7-2 with TRBJ2-3; 11 bases align to TRBD1. This CDR3 is 16 amino acids long. The V gene's germline CDR1 is SGHTA and CDR2 FQGNSA. V lost 4 bases, J lost 8 bases, and 11 bases stayed unmatched. This CDR3 reads CASSSQGTGGEVTQYF. CDR3 sequence (DNA): TGTGCCAGCAGCTCCCAGGGGACAGGGGGAGAGGTTACGCAGTATTTT.

This chain links TRBV5-6 with TRBJ1-1, with D hard to call. Trimming removed 1 base at V and 0 bases at J, with 7 bases between. Per germline, CDR1 SGHDT and CDR2 YYEEEE. The CDR3 covers 14 residues. CDR3 amino acids: CASSLRLVNTEAFF. CDR3 sequence (DNA): TGTGCCAGCAGCTTGAGATTGGTGAACACTGAAGCTTTCTTT.

In this sample, this clonotype turned up a few times. J is TRBJ1-2 and V is TRBV13; unclear D gene. V dropped 5 bases and J dropped 8 bases, with 18 bases sitting between them. The length of the CDR3 is 14 residues. Germline assignment: CDR1 PRHDT and CDR2 FYEKMQ (reference sequence). Here the CDR3 DNA reads TGTGCCAGCAGCAAGGGCCGCCCGGGAGGGGGCTACACCTTC. Protein sequence: CASSKGRPGGGYTF. The variable domain in full, with the rest retrieved from reference TRBV13 and TRBJ1-2, is AAGVIQSPRHLIKEKRETATLKCYPIPRHDTVYWYQQGPGQDPQFLISFYEKMQSDKGSIPDRFSAQQFSDYHSELNMSSLELGDSALYFCASSKGRPGGGYTFGSGTRLTVV.

Written as DNA, the CDR3 is TGTGCCAGCAGCTCCCAGGGGGGGACCAAAAACATTCAGTACTTC. Residues: CASSSQGGTKNIQYF. V usage is TRBV7-2 and J usage is TRBJ2-4; D might be TRBD1 or TRBD2, each matching 7 bases. Germline CDR1 and CDR2: SGHTA and FQGNSA. The CDR3 totals 15 residues. Trimming left V 4 bases short and J 2 bases short, with 12 bases between.

This clonotype turned up a few times. The J gene is TRBJ1-2, the V gene TRBV6-5; weak D call: TRBD1 (5 bases). This CDR3 region has 13 residues. CDR1 and CDR2 (germline): MNHEY, SVGAGI. V lost 5 bases and J 4 bases, leaving 11 bases between the germline ends. DNA of the CDR3: TGTGCCAGCAGTACCCAGGGTGGCTATGGCTACACCTTC. It translates to CASSTQGGYGYTF.

This clonotype was recorded many times. This chain joins TRBV4-2 and TRBJ1-6; unclear D gene. V was cut by 0 bases and J by 4 bases, with 16 bases left in between. Per the germline V gene, CDR1 is LGHNA and CDR2 is YNFKEQ. CDR3 length equals 18 residues. The CDR3 loop reads CASSQDTRGPEYNSPLHF. The CDR3 coding sequence is TGTGCCAGCAGCCAAGATACCCGTGGGCCAGAGTATAATTCACCCCTCCACTTT.

The table lists this clonotype with a few counts. The V and J genes are TRBV9 and TRBJ2-1, with D possibly TRBD2 on 6 matching bases. Germline CDR1 is SGDLS and CDR2 is YYNGEE. There are 15 residues in the CDR3. Trimming stripped 0 bases from V and 2 bases from J, with 9 bases between. In nucleotides, the CDR3 is TGTGCCAGCAGCGTAGGCGGGAACCCCTACAATGAGCAGTTCTTC. Translated: CASSVGGNPYNEQFF.

This clonotype was seen a handful of times. This chain uses TRBV5-1 with TRBJ1-2; a weak D match, TRBD1 (5 bases). Trimming cost V 0 bases and J 8 bases, with 11 bases left between them. The CDR3 length is 13 residues. Germline V lookup: CDR1 SGHRS, CDR2 YFSETQ. CDR3 coding DNA: TGCGCCAGCAGCTTGGCCAAGGGGAACGGCTACACCTTC. Translating gives CASSLAKGNGYTF.

Comment on this clonotype: Germline and junction disagree at one end, which may indicate a read error. The chain combines TRBV15 with TRBJ2-5; D is unresolved. The closer fit of TRBJ2-7 to the DNA end suggests the J call may be wrong. This CDR3 contains 13 residues. The germline V gene encodes CDR1 LNHNV and CDR2 YYDKDF (reference sequence). The CDR3 protein is CVTSRERHYEQYF. The CDR3 DNA follows: TGTGTCACCAGCAGAGAAAGGCATTACGAGCAGTACTTC.